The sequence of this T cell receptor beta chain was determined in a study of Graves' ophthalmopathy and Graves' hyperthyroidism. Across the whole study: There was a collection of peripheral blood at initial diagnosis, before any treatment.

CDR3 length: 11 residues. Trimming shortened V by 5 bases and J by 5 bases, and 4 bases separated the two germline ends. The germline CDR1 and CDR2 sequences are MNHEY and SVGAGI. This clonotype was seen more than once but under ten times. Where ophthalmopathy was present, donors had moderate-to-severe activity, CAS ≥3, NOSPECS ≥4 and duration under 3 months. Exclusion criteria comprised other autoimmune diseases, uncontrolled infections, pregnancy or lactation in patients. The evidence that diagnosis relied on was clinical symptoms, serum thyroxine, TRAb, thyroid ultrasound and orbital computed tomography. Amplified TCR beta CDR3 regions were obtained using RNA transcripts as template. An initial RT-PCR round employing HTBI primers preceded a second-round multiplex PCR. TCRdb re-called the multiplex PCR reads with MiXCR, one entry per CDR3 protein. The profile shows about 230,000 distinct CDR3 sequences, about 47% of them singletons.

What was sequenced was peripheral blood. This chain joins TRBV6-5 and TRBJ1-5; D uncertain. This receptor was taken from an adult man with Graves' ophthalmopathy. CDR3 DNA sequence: TGTGCCAGCAGTGACCATCAGCCCCAGCATTTT. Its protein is CASSDHQPQHF.